A single sample is the source of the 22 T cell receptor beta chains below, sequenced in a study of blood T cell repertoires in COVID-19. TCRdb keeps only in-frame clones here, not all; method: immunoSEQ multiplex PCR. The table shows 100,000 or so clones, with 70% to 80% occurring only once. The sample taken for sequencing was peripheral blood. Every receptor here comes from a man aged 60-69 years with active or convalescent COVID-19.

The rearrangement links TRBV14 to TRBJ1-1; 10 bases line up with TRBD1. Trimming took 1 base from V and 0 from J; bases not matched to a gene: 5. The length of the CDR3 is 17 residues. CDR1 and CDR2 (germline): SGHDN, FVKESK. CDR3 amino acids: CASSQVGTGALNTEAFF. In nucleotides, the CDR3 is TGTGCCAGCAGCCAAGTGGGGACAGGGGCCTTGAACACTGAAGCTTTCTTT.

This chain uses TRBV5-6 with TRBJ2-1; D remains unclear. The germline CDR1 and CDR2 sequences are SGHDT and YYEEEE. The CDR3 is 12 amino acids. The V and J ends lost 4 bases and 6 bases respectively, with 8 bases between them. The CDR3 loop is CASSRVPNEQFF. CDR3 DNA sequence: TGTGCCAGCAGCCGGGTCCCCAATGAGCAGTTCTTC.

This chain links TRBV5-1 with TRBJ2-1, with 11 bases identical to TRBD2. Unmatched junction bases numbered 14, after V lost 4 bases and J lost 2 bases. Germline CDR1 is SGHRS and CDR2 is YFSETQ. CDR3 length equals 19 residues. CDR3 in amino acids: CASSLRPYSGRVAYNEQFF. In DNA, the CDR3 is TGCGCCAGCAGCCTCCGACCTTATAGCGGGAGGGTTGCCTACAATGAGCAGTTCTTC.

The rearrangement links TRBV2 to TRBJ1-2, with D tentatively TRBD1 (6 bases). The CDR3 has 13 amino acids. Trimming removed 10 bases at V and 4 bases at J, with 16 bases between. The V gene's germline CDR1 is SNHLY and CDR2 FYNNEI. CDR3 amino acids: CATQTGIAYGYTF. The CDR3 DNA is TGTGCCACACAAACAGGGATCGCCTATGGCTACACCTTC.

As DNA, the CDR3 is TGTGCCAGCAGCCAGACTAGCGGGAGTTACGATACGCAGTATTTT. Amino acids: CASSQTSGSYDTQYF. The rearrangement uses TRBV16 and TRBJ2-3, with 12 bases lining up with TRBD2. The CDR3 is 15 amino acids. Germline trimming cut 3 bases from V and 6 bases from J; bases unmatched to any gene: 4. CDR1 KGHSY and CDR2 FQNENV come from the germline V gene.

The chain has TRBV2 and TRBJ1-3; TRBD1 matches 7 bases. V lost 11 bases to trimming and J lost 2 bases; unmatched junction nucleotides: 12. The CDR3 is 15 residues long. From germline, CDR1 is SNHLY and CDR2 FYNNEI. The CDR3 region is CAREDRQGAGNTIYF. Here the CDR3 DNA reads TGTGCCCGAGAAGATCGGCAGGGGGCTGGAAACACCATATATTTT.

Only a few counts were recorded for this clone. The rearrangement joins TRBV13 to TRBJ1-2; possibly TRBD1 for D (6 bases). Germline CDR1 and CDR2: PRHDT and FYEKMQ (reference sequence). V gave up 6 bases and J gave up 6 bases, with 14 bases separating them. The CDR3 has 13 amino acids. The chain's CDR3 is CASRYTGSDGYTF. The CDR3 region has the DNA TGTGCCAGCAGGTATACAGGGTCGGATGGCTACACCTTC.

The chain combines TRBV18 with TRBJ2-3; 7 bases are a match to TRBD2. This CDR3 has 14 amino acids. The J segment lost 8 bases and the V segment lost 0 bases, leaving 5 bases of the junction unmatched. Germline loops: CDR1 KGHSH, CDR2 LQKENI. Here the CDR3 reads CASSPPTGGSTQYF. The CDR3 nucleotides read TGTGCCAGCTCACCACCGACGGGCGGGAGTACGCAGTATTTT. The full variable domain, its missing parts supplied by reference TRBV18 and TRBJ2-3, is NAGVMQNPRHLVRRRGQEARLRCSPMKGHSHVYWYRQLPEEGLKFMVYLQKENIIDESGMPKERFSAEFPKEGPSILRIQQVVRGDSAAYFCASSPPTGGSTQYFGPGTRLTVL.

The CDR3 DNA follows: TGTGCCAGCACCGGGACTAGCAACCATGAGCAGTTCTTC. Translated: CASTGTSNHEQFF. The genes are TRBV28 and TRBJ2-1, with TRBD2 matching 9 bases. Trimming at V came to 7 bases and at J to 8 bases, leaving 6 bases not matched to a gene. CDR1 MDHEN and CDR2 SYDVKM come from the germline V gene. The length of the CDR3 is 13 residues.

The V call is TRBV7-2, the J call TRBJ2-5; D uncertain. CDR1 SGHTA and CDR2 FQGNSA come from the germline V gene. V was pared by 1 base and J by 0 bases, with 12 bases between. The CDR3 is 16 amino acids. The CDR3 loop is CASSLGPGLHQETQYF. DNA of the CDR3: TGTGCCAGCAGCTTAGGGCCAGGCCTGCACCAAGAGACCCAGTACTTC. Filled out from reference TRBV7-2 and TRBJ2-5, the complete variable domain reads GAGVSQSPSNKVTEKGKDVELRCDPISGHTALYWYRQSLGQGLEFLIYFQGNSAPDKSGLPSDRFSAERTGGSVSTLTIQRTQQEDSAVYLCASSLGPGLHQETQYFGPGTRLLVL.

The chain joins TRBV4-1 to TRBJ2-3, with 11 nucleotides matching TRBD2. CDR1 is MGHRA, CDR2 YSYEKL, per germline. The CDR3 runs to 16 residues. J was trimmed by 3 bases and V by 2 bases; bases with no gene match: 4. The CDR3 nucleotides are TGCGCCAGCAGCCAAATCCTAGCGGGAGGAACAGATACGCAGTATTTT. Its translation is CASSQILAGGTDTQYF.

The genes are TRBV19 and TRBJ1-1, with 9 nucleotides matching TRBD1. Germline V gene data show CDR1 as LNHDA and CDR2 as SQIVND (reference sequence). The CDR3 runs to 13 residues. With 7 bases clipped from V and 10 bases from J, the junction kept 10 bases outside the gene matches. This CDR3 reads CASTPGTGLAAFF. CDR3 sequence (DNA): TGTGCCAGTACCCCCGGGACAGGGCTTGCAGCTTTCTTT. The full variable domain, with the rest looked up from reference TRBV19 and TRBJ1-1, is DGGITQSPKYLFRKEGQNVTLSCEQNLNHDAMYWYRQDPGQGLRLIYYSQIVNDFQKGDIAEGYSVSREKKESFPLTVTSAQKNPTAFYLCASTPGTGLAAFFGQGTRLTVV.

The chain couples TRBV10-3 to TRBJ1-3; 7 bases map to TRBD1. The germline V gene has CDR1 ENHRY and CDR2 SYGVKD. This CDR3 is 16 amino acids long. Trimming cost V 6 bases and J 0 bases; bases outside gene matches: 8. CDR3 sequence: CAIRETGTHSGNTIYF. The CDR3 bases are TGTGCCATCAGGGAGACAGGGACCCACTCTGGAAACACCATATATTTT.

This chain links TRBV12-5 with TRBJ2-3; 7 nucleotides line up with TRBD2. The CDR3 runs 14 residues. CDR1 and CDR2 (germline): LGHNT, FRNRAP. The V and J ends lost 1 base and 3 bases, in that order; junction bases with no gene match: 1. Here the CDR3 DNA reads TGTGCTAGTGGTTTGGGGCGGGAGACAGATACGCAGTATTTT. Its translation is CASGLGRETDTQYF.

The CDR3 region is CASSLAGQGTAKNIQYF. The CDR3 nucleotides read TGTGCCAGCAGCTTAGCGGGACAGGGGACGGCCAAAAACATTCAGTACTTC. The V gene is TRBV7-2, the J gene TRBJ2-4; the match to TRBD1 covers 10 bases. The length of the CDR3 is 17 residues. The J segment lost 1 base and the V segment lost 0 bases, leaving 3 bases of the junction unmatched. The germline CDR1 and CDR2 sequences are SGHTA and FQGNSA. Variable domain in full (rest from reference TRBV7-2 and TRBJ2-4): GAGVSQSPSNKVTEKGKDVELRCDPISGHTALYWYRQSLGQGLEFLIYFQGNSAPDKSGLPSDRFSAERTGGSVSTLTIQRTQQEDSAVYLCASSLAGQGTAKNIQYFGAGTRLSVL.

The genes are TRBV2 and TRBJ2-1; TRBD1 aligns across 12 bases. CDR1 SNHLY and CDR2 FYNNEI come from the germline V gene. V lost 6 bases to trimming and J lost 7 bases; unmatched junction nucleotides: 7. This CDR3 spans 15 amino acids. The CDR3: CASRRGQGAGNEQFF. The CDR3 coding sequence is TGTGCCAGCAGAAGGGGACAGGGGGCCGGTAATGAGCAGTTCTTC.

This clone was picked up a small number of times. This chain uses TRBV4-2 with TRBJ2-3, with D perhaps matching TRBD2 (5 bases). From germline, CDR1 is LGHNA and CDR2 YNFKEQ. CDR3 length: 18 residues. The V end was cut by 0 bases, the J end by 3 bases, with 19 bases between. CDR3 sequence (DNA): TGTGCCAGCAGCCAAGATCTAAAGTGGGAGAGTTTTACAGATACGCAGTATTTT. It translates to CASSQDLKWESFTDTQYF.

The chain employs TRBV19 and TRBJ1-3, with D tentatively TRBD1 (6 bases). This CDR3 has 15 amino acids. The germline V and J ends were trimmed by 6 bases and 2 bases, with 14 bases remaining between them. Germline lookup yields CDR1 LNHDA and CDR2 SQIVND (reference sequence). The CDR3 coding sequence is TGTGCCAGTAGCCCCCCCGGGGGGCCTGGAAACACCATATATTTT. Translating gives CASSPPGGPGNTIYF.

V is TRBV13 and J is TRBJ2-7; 14 bases are a match to TRBD2. In germline, CDR1 is PRHDT, CDR2 FYEKMQ (reference sequence). This CDR3 region has 17 residues. V was clipped by 0 bases and J by 4 bases; unmatched bases: 5. Here the CDR3 DNA reads TGTGCCAGCAGCTTAGGGGGGACTAGCGGGAGTTCTTACGAGCAGTACTTC. It is translated as CASSLGGTSGSSYEQYF.

This chain links TRBV11-2 with TRBJ2-5, with D maybe TRBD2 (6 bases). The CDR3 is 15 residues long. CDR1 and CDR2 (germline): SGHAT, FQNNGV. V was shortened by 5 bases and J by 1 base, with 14 bases between the two germline ends. The CDR3, as DNA: TGTGCCAGCAGCCCCGTCGCCGGGAGCCAAGAGACCCAGTACTTC. Amino acids: CASSPVAGSQETQYF.

V is TRBV9 and J is TRBJ2-3; 7 nucleotides match TRBD2. The germline CDR1 and CDR2 sequences are SGDLS and YYNGEE. The V segment lost 0 bases and the J segment 2 bases; nucleotides outside the gene matches: 6. CDR3 size: 16 residues. The CDR3 reads CASSVAPSGNTDTQYF. CDR3 nucleotides: TGTGCCAGCAGCGTAGCTCCTAGCGGAAACACAGATACGCAGTATTTT.

The chain carries TRBV5-4 and TRBJ2-7, with TRBD1 matching 7 bases. Unmatched junction bases numbered 9, after V lost 4 bases and J lost 5 bases. Germline CDR1 is SGHNT and CDR2 is YYREEE (reference sequence). CDR3 size: 14 residues. CDR3 amino acids: CASSPTRGFHEQYV. The CDR3 coding sequence is TGTGCCAGCAGCCCGACCAGGGGGTTCCACGAGCAGTACGTC.